The clone carrying this TCR beta chain came up a few times. Its antigen is undetermined. The data belong to a study of T cells after yellow fever vaccination. Overall study: Where fractions had low cell numbers, libraries were prepared from them with the SMART-Seq v4 Ultra Low Input RNA kit.

Points from the study as a whole: The booster saw the reappearance of most primary-vaccination clones (approximately 96% CD4, about 88% CD8). It was a small share of clonotypes that appeared in both CD4 and CD8 compartments.

The TCR cDNA carried a universal primer site and UMIs from 5'RACE template switching. TCRdb reprocessed the 5' RACE reads with MiXCR, giving one entry per CDR3 protein. The data contain about 340,000 distinct CDR3 sequences, around an eighth of them singletons. This CDR3 comprises 13 residues. Germline CDR1 ENHRY, CDR2 SYGVKD. The ends were cut back, 0 bases at V and 5 bases at J, with 8 bases in the middle. This sequence originates from a man younger than 30 who received the YFV17D yellow fever vaccine. V gene TRBV10-3 combines with J gene TRBJ2-7; weak D call: TRBD1 (5 bases). The source material was CD4+ T cells sorted from PBMCs, sampled 15 days after the yellow fever booster vaccination. CDR3 residues: CAISESVRDEQYV. CDR3 sequence (DNA): TGTGCCATCAGTGAGTCGGTCAGGGACGAGCAGTACGTC.